This is a list of T cell receptor beta chains from one sample in a study of cytomegalovirus exposure and HLA in healthy donors. TCRdb's copy holds only in-frame clones and misses some; the assay was immunoSEQ multiplex PCR. The sample consists of a few hundred thousand clones, 75% of them appearing once. The specimen sequenced was PBMCs. The source of these receptors is a woman in her 30s in good health and CMV-seronegative. Each CDR3 is given with its conserved first and last residue. Fields, in order: J gene, clone size, D gene, V gene, CDR3 DNA, CDR3 protein. D genes are given only for firm matches. Clone size is shown for a subset of rows, as once, few, many or a class of expanded clone.

>TRBJ1-5|once|NA|TRBV7-9
TGTTCCAGCAGCTTAGGGGGGCAGGGCAATCAGCCCCAGCATTTT
CSSSLGGQGNQPQHF
>TRBJ1-5|NA|NA|TRBV10-3
TGTGCCATCAGTGAGGCCGAGATTTTAGGAGCAACCCGCCAGCCCCAGCATTTT
CAISEAEILGATRQPQHF
>TRBJ1-2|NA|TRBD1|TRBV27
TGTGCCAGCAGTTTAATGAGGGGGCAATTCAACTATGGCTACACCTTC
CASSLMRGQFNYGYTF
>TRBJ1-1|NA|TRBD1|TRBV14
TGTGCCAGCAGCCCCTGGACAGGCAGGAACACTGAAGCTTTCTTT
CASSPWTGRNTEAFF
>TRBJ2-3|NA|TRBD2|TRBV7-8
TGTGCCAGCAGCTTAGCGGCTAGCGGGGGGATTAGGGCAGATACGCAGTATTTT
CASSLAASGGIRADTQYF
>TRBJ2-2|few|NA|TRBV2
TGTGCCAGCGCTCCAGGGCGTATGAACACCGGGGAGCTGTTTTTT
CASAPGRMNTGELFF
>TRBJ2-1|NA|NA|TRBV9
TGTGCCAGCAGCGGAGACAATGAGCAGTTCTTC
CASSGDNEQFF
>TRBJ2-5|NA|TRBD1|TRBV5-5
TGTGCCAGCAGCTTCTACAGGGGGCCGCTTGGAGAGACCCAGTACTTC
CASSFYRGPLGETQYF
>TRBJ1-3|once|TRBD1|TRBV4-2
TGTGCCAGCAGCCAGACAGGGGCCGACTCTGGAAACACCATATATTTT
CASSQTGADSGNTIYF
>TRBJ2-7|once|TRBD2|TRBV19
TGTGCCAGTAGTATTGAGACTAGCGGCTCCTACGAGCAGTACTTC
CASSIETSGSYEQYF
>TRBJ2-7|NA|TRBD1|TRBV14
TGTGCCAGCAGCCATTGGGACAGGCAGTACGAGCAGTACTTC
CASSHWDRQYEQYF
>TRBJ1-4|NA|TRBD1|TRBV5-4
TGTGCCAGCAGCTCACCGGACAGGGGCAAAAAACTGTTTTTT
CASSSPDRGKKLFF
>TRBJ1-5|NA|NA|TRBV5-6
TGTGCCAGCACCAGAACTCTCGAGATAGGGGAACGCAATCAGCCCCAGCATTTT
CASTRTLEIGERNQPQHF
>TRBJ1-2|NA|TRBD1|TRBV19
TGTGCCAGTAGTCCCCCGGGGACAGGTCTCTTCGGCTACACCTTC
CASSPPGTGLFGYTF
>TRBJ2-1|NA|NA|TRBV2
TGTGCCAGCAGTGGACTGAGCTCCTACAATGAGCAGTTCTTC
CASSGLSSYNEQFF
>TRBJ2-1|once|TRBD2|TRBV11-2
TGTGCGACGAGCGGGGGCCTAAGCTCCTACAATGAGCAGTTCTTC
CATSGGLSSYNEQFF
>TRBJ1-1|NA|TRBD1|TRBV4-2
TGTGCCAGCAGCCAAGACCGGGACAGGAACACTGAAGCTTTCTTT
CASSQDRDRNTEAFF
>TRBJ2-7|NA|TRBD2|TRBV6-5
TGTGCCAGCAGGGCCTATAGCGGGAGCTCCTACGAGCAGTACTTC
CASRAYSGSSYEQYF
>TRBJ2-3|NA|NA|TRBV6-1
TGTGCCAGCACCGGACAGTTCGCCACAGATACGCAGTATTTT
CASTGQFATDTQYF
>TRBJ2-1|once|TRBD2|TRBV11-2
TGTGCCAGCAGCTTAGATGTTAGCGGGAGTGATGAGCAGTTCTTC
CASSLDVSGSDEQFF
>TRBJ1-1|NA|TRBD1|TRBV6-1
TGTGCCAGCAGTGGGAACAGGGGCGGGGTAGCTTTCTTT
CASSGNRGGVAFF
>TRBJ1-1|NA|NA|TRBV6-1
TGTGCTATCGTAGGGGACACTGAAGCTTTCTTT
CAIVGDTEAFF
>TRBJ2-7|NA|TRBD1|TRBV6-6
TGTGCCAGCAATCCAGGGGGTTTGGCGTCCTACGAGCAGTACTTC
CASNPGGLASYEQYF
>TRBJ2-3|NA|NA|TRBV5-1
TGCGCCAGCAGCTTGGAGCCCACGGATACGCAGTATTTT
CASSLEPTDTQYF
>TRBJ2-7|once|NA|TRBV5-1
TGCGCCAGCAGCTCGGTAATAGACTACGAGCAGTACTTC
CASSSVIDYEQYF
>TRBJ2-7|NA|NA|TRBV7-9
TGTGCCAGCAGCTTAGTGTCTCAGGTCCACGAGCAGTACTTC
CASSLVSQVHEQYF
>TRBJ2-7|once|TRBD1|TRBV5-4
TGTGCCAGCAGCTTGTTTCCGGGACAGGGGGCCCACGAGCAGTACTTC
CASSLFPGQGAHEQYF
>TRBJ1-1|NA|NA|TRBV6-5
TGTGCCAGCAGTTCTTCTGGGGGGGCCGGCACTGAAGCTTTCTTT
CASSSSGGAGTEAFF
>TRBJ2-1|once|TRBD2|TRBV2
TGTGCCAGCATTGGACTAGCGTGGGACAATGAGCAGTTCTTC
CASIGLAWDNEQFF
>TRBJ2-7|NA|TRBD1|TRBV5-6
TGTGCCAGCAGCGGGGACAGACTCTCCTACGAGCAGTACTTC
CASSGDRLSYEQYF
>TRBJ1-6|NA|NA|TRBV2
TGTGCCAGCAGTGTGTCCGGGAGCCCAACACATAATTCACCCCTCCACTTT
CASSVSGSPTHNSPLHF
>TRBJ2-5|NA|TRBD2|TRBV5-1
TGCGCCAGCAGCTGGGATAGCGGGAGCGAAGAGACCCAGTACTTC
CASSWDSGSEETQYF
>TRBJ1-1|NA|NA|TRBV15
TGTGCCACCAGCAGAGATGGCCAGGGAAACACTGAAGCTTTCTTT
CATSRDGQGNTEAFF
>TRBJ1-6|NA|NA|TRBV2
TGTGCCAGCAGTGAAGTCCCGGCGGGTTCACCCCTCCACTTT
CASSEVPAGSPLHF
>TRBJ1-1|NA|NA|TRBV7-3
TGTGCCAGCAGTTCTAGCGGGGAAAACACTGAAGCTTTCTTT
CASSSSGENTEAFF
>TRBJ1-2|NA|NA|TRBV27
TGTGCCAGCAGTCCACGTAGCGGCATCTGGGCCTATGGCTACACCTTC
CASSPRSGIWAYGYTF
>TRBJ2-7|NA|TRBD1|TRBV9
TGTGCCAGCAGCGTACGGACAGGGAACGAGGGAGAGCCTTCCTACGAGCAGTACTTC
CASSVRTGNEGEPSYEQYF
>TRBJ1-4|NA|NA|TRBV7-2
TGTGCCAGCAGCTTAGGAAGGACAGATTCGAATGAAAAACTGTTTTTT
CASSLGRTDSNEKLFF
>TRBJ1-1|NA|NA|TRBV6-1
TGTGCCAGCAGTACTAGGGGGACTGAAGCTTTCTTT
CASSTRGTEAFF
>TRBJ1-1|NA|NA|TRBV5-1
TGCGCCAGCAGCTTGACAGGGTGGACTGAAGCTTTCTTT
CASSLTGWTEAFF
>TRBJ2-7|NA|TRBD2|TRBV27
TGTGCCAGCAGCCTAGCGGGCTTCGGAGCCTACGAGCAGTACTTC
CASSLAGFGAYEQYF
>TRBJ2-7|NA|NA|TRBV9
TGTGCCAGCAGCGGGGGGGGTAGGGACAGGCTTTACGAGCAGTACTTC
CASSGGGRDRLYEQYF
>TRBJ1-2|NA|TRBD1|TRBV9
TGTGCCAGCGGAGGACAGGGGAACTATGGCTACACCTTC
CASGGQGNYGYTF
>TRBJ1-1|NA|NA|TRBV19
TGTGCCAGTACTATGGTAGGCGGAGGAGCGGGGCCCATGAACACTGAAGCTTTCTTT
CASTMVGGGAGPMNTEAFF
>TRBJ2-7|NA|NA|TRBV12-5
TGTGCTAGTGGTTTGACAGGGTGGGCCTACGAGCAGTACTTC
CASGLTGWAYEQYF
>TRBJ2-1|NA|NA|TRBV5-4
TGTGCCAGCAGCTTAGGAGGGCTTGGATGCAATGAGCAGTTCTTC
CASSLGGLGCNEQFF
>TRBJ2-1|few|NA|TRBV7-3
TGTGCCAGCAGCTTGGGCCCGGGACTCGGGCAGTTCTTC
CASSLGPGLGQFF